The text below deals with one TCR beta chain. These data come from a study of blood T cell repertoires in COVID-19. About the study: Sources were T cells, B-cell-depleted T cells, or PBMCs; the material itself was cDNA or gDNA.

Germline V gene sequence: CDR1 MNHEY, CDR2 SVGEGT. With 2 bases clipped from V and 6 bases from J, the junction kept 3 bases outside the gene matches. The CDR3 length is 13 residues. Source study methods: It was from reference gene primer amplification that nucleated cell counts were estimated. Profiling relied on immunoSEQ multiplex PCR, and the TCRdb table lists in-frame clones only, not all of them. V, J and clone size reflect that table, while D and trimming were determined from the DNA. The sample comprises 90,000 or so clones, roughly 72% of which are singletons, and roughly 25% rests with the top ten.

The TCR comes from a woman in her sixties or seventies in a cohort sampled during active or convalescent COVID-19. The sequencing sample was made of peripheral blood. The chain is built from TRBV6-2 or TRBV6-3 and TRBJ2-7; 8 bases fit TRBD2. The CDR3 DNA reads as TGTGCCAGCAGTTACGGACTAGCACTCGAGCAGTACTTC. Amino acids: CASSYGLALEQYF.